This is a list of T cell receptor beta chains from one sample in a study of blood T cell repertoires in COVID-19. Profiled with immunoSEQ multiplex PCR; TCRdb holds only in-frame clones, not every one. The data hold around 99,000 clones, with 75% to 95% observed a single time. The sample taken for sequencing was peripheral blood. The receptors derive from a woman aged 25 to 39 with acute or convalescent COVID-19. CDR3s leave out the opening cysteine and the closing phenylalanine or tryptophan. Fields, in order: V gene, clone size, CDR3 protein. Size tells how often a clone was seen (once, few, many) or the class of an expanded clone, and some rows leave it out.

V: TRBV6-1; size: -; CDR3: ASSEQQGDLYGYT
V: TRBV15; size: once; CDR3: ATSRGRWGTGEMNTEAF
V: TRBV7-9; size: -; CDR3: ASSPRTASRLQISYEQY
V: TRBV5-4; size: once; CDR3: ASSLPDRPNYGYT
V: TRBV9; size: -; CDR3: ASSVTGVEQF
V: TRBV11-3; size: -; CDR3: ASSPGLGGGSEAF
V: TRBV25-1; size: -; CDR3: ASMDEGGVTEAF
V: TRBV6-5; size: -; CDR3: AAKGQTSEKLF
V: TRBV7-9; size: -; CDR3: ASSLSGEGEKLF
V: TRBV12-3/TRBV12-4; size: once; CDR3: ASSPGTPDTQY
V: TRBV19; size: -; CDR3: ASSDSYEQY
V: TRBV6-4; size: few; CDR3: ASSDGTSGTDTQY
V: TRBV7-8; size: -; CDR3: ASTDSLNTEAF
V: TRBV11-1; size: once; CDR3: ASSLQPGQGTYGYT
V: TRBV27; size: -; CDR3: ASFLLPPGKSGNTIY
V: TRBV13; size: -; CDR3: ASSFGTSGGETYEQY
V: TRBV11-3; size: once; CDR3: ASSLSGYNSPLH
V: TRBV19; size: -; CDR3: ASRRTGRIEAF
V: TRBV29-1; size: once; CDR3: SVPPLTSGGYNEQF
V: TRBV5-8; size: -; CDR3: ASSPGGANVLT
V: TRBV4-1; size: -; CDR3: ASSQESPTYNEQF
V: TRBV10-1; size: -; CDR3: ASGTSGANEQF
V: TRBV28; size: once; CDR3: ASSLQGSYGYT
V: TRBV29-1; size: -; CDR3: SAVGAGTYEQY
V: TRBV6-5; size: -; CDR3: ASSRGQNTEAF
V: TRBV25-1; size: -; CDR3: ASSFFSGGTYGYT
V: TRBV5-6; size: -; CDR3: ASSPWTGGEQY
V: TRBV10-2; size: -; CDR3: ASSPRDSIQPQH
V: TRBV9; size: -; CDR3: ASSVELRLAGGPRELF
V: TRBV4-3; size: -; CDR3: ASSPTGNTGELF
V: TRBV19; size: -; CDR3: ASSISGGNEKLF
V: TRBV7-2; size: -; CDR3: ASSPALAGGLNEQF
V: TRBV5-1; size: -; CDR3: ASSSYRVGAYGYT
V: TRBV10-2; size: -; CDR3: ASTNPGQDFYEQY
V: TRBV5-1; size: -; CDR3: ASSLGQGDTGELF
V: TRBV6-6; size: few; CDR3: ASSYSAGSTDTQY
V: TRBV25-1; size: -; CDR3: ASSVHVYGQGTTDTQY
V: TRBV11-3; size: -; CDR3: ASSSQIGGSYGYT
V: TRBV6-5; size: -; CDR3: ASPKQGPNTEAF
V: TRBV5-6; size: -; CDR3: ASSGLAGNTGELF
V: TRBV12-3/TRBV12-4; size: -; CDR3: ASSFVGDYGYT
V: TRBV6-6; size: -; CDR3: ASLDYYSNEQF
V: TRBV28; size: -; CDR3: ASSVPAGNTIY
V: TRBV6-5; size: -; CDR3: ASSYSAVYEQY
V: TRBV19; size: -; CDR3: ASSAPGQTYEQY
V: TRBV7-6; size: -; CDR3: ASSVLAGGNTGELF
V: TRBV19; size: few; CDR3: ASSIPRTSKSTDTQY
V: TRBV28; size: -; CDR3: ASSQRQGALSEAF
V: TRBV3-1/TRBV3-2; size: -; CDR3: ASSRDRVEQY
V: TRBV18; size: few; CDR3: ASSPNGQGAYGYT
V: TRBV7-7; size: -; CDR3: ASSLLEEPQH